This T cell receptor (beta chain) stems from a study of CD8 T cells in cerebrospinal fluid in Alzheimer's disease (dated by TCRdb to the early 2020s). About the investigation overall: CSF T cell clonal expansion was assessed with two single-cell approaches: plate-based nested PCR sequencing and droplet-based sequencing. The droplet-based CSF comparison of patients and controls included about nine healthy controls (about 11,000 cells) and about nine patients with MCI or Alzheimer's disease (just over 10,000 cells). The study tested whether clonally expanded T cells were present in cerebrospinal fluid from healthy elderly individuals and from patients with neurodegenerative disease. A total of some 25 samples were covered by the CSF gene-expression analysis, which included Parkinson's disease patients. Overall study results and their limits: The EBV-specific clones were neither the most highly expanded clones nor enriched among patients. In pooled data, a highly expanded clone (at least 3% of TCRs) occurred in 1 of 10 healthy subjects versus most of the 6 Alzheimer's patients. The authors warned that finding EBV-specific TCRs in CSF does not prove a causal connection between EBV and Alzheimer's disease. Only samples with detectable clones (about eleven healthy, 5 MCI, 5 AD, 6 PD) were included in the overall clonality comparison. In patients with MCI or Alzheimer's disease, the biggest CSF clone accounted for a larger percentage of TCRs than in controls.

Judged by frequency, this clonotype is large (0.1 to 1%); no count was given. It lacks a known antigen. Receptors were amplified or captured by 10x single-cell sequencing. 10X Genomics single-cell V(D)J and 5' gene-expression libraries were used to profile CSF cells. An Illumina NextSeq550 was used to sequence the CSF single-cell TCR libraries. As for the authors' bioinformatics: V(D)J reads were aligned to the vdj-GRCh38 alts ensemble 2.0.0 reference and were analysed with the Cell Ranger vdj pipeline. Cell barcodes sharing the same set of productive CDR3 nucleotide sequences were defined as clonotypes. To link clonality with transcriptional profiles, clonotype information was added to the Seurat v3.0 gene-expression metadata. Exclusion was applied to CSF cells with more than 1,800 genes, more than 7,500 UMIs or more than 10% mitochondrial reads. CDR3-beta sequences were compared against VDJdb to identify TCRs with known antigen specificity. Clone sharing was examined by network analysis using the R package qgraph, in which only TCRs with complete alpha and beta chains were included. Each CDR3 protein sequence appears as one entry after TCRdb reprocessed the reads, and no DNA is included. The V and J calls here are based on TCRdb, not the publication. The table of this sample itemizes 1,000 or so distinct CDR3 sequences. Approximately 8.6% of the sample is taken by the ten largest.

None of the participants had acute infectious disease, and every participant was in good physical condition. For droplet-based sequencing, live CSF cells were sorted with a live/dead marker. CSF was obtained by lumbar puncture, and immune cells were pelleted by centrifugation at 300g. CSF samples were inspected for red blood cells, and any blood-contaminated sample was excluded. CSF cells were cryopreserved in freezing medium, frozen at -80 degrees C overnight, and then transferred to liquid nitrogen for storage. Before analysis, CSF samples had been stored for less than seven months. Sequences KGHDR (CDR1) and SFDVKD (CDR2) are obtained from the germline V gene. Including cysteine and phenylalanine, the CDR3 has 19 amino acids. No DNA was logged.

The V gene is TRBV24-1 and the J gene is TRBJ2-2; TCRdb outputs TRBD1, but without DNA this stays unchecked. The specimen was cerebrospinal fluid. The origin of this receptor is a human donor in good health. The CDR3 is CATSETPGQGGSNTGELFF.